These 15 T cell receptor beta chains originate from one sample sequenced in a study of T cell repertoires in cytomegalovirus infection (dated by TCRdb to about 2019). Sequencing used an Illumina HiSeq 1500. TCRdb ran its own pipeline on the public reads, namely fastp trimming at Q25 and MiXCR clone calling, and kept in-frame beta chains. Rows merge per CDR3 protein into single entries with the most common DNA and genes. Recorded for this sample are 500,000 or so distinct CDR3 sequences; about 15% of them occurred a single time. Together, the top ten hold roughly 25% of the sample. Sequenced sample: CD8+ T cells from PBMCs. The receptors derive from a human donor in good health (CMV status not recorded). Some clones in this sample may be carry-over from other donors' samples.

In this sample, this clonotype turned up many times. The chain is built from TRBV12-3 or TRBV12-4 and TRBJ2-7; 8 nucleotides align to TRBD1. V trimming: 4 bases; J trimming: 6 bases; junction bases outside the gene matches: 8. CDR3 length equals 14 residues. The CDR3 DNA reads TGTGCCAGCAGTTCGACAGGGGTTTCAAGCGAGCAGTACTTC. Protein sequence: CASSSTGVSSEQYF.

This clonotype came up a few times. This sequence joins TRBV6-6 and TRBJ2-6; no reliable D call. The CDR3 has 13 residues. Per germline, CDR1 MNHNY and CDR2 SVGAGI (reference sequence). The V gene lost 11 bases and the J gene lost 2 bases, with 10 bases spanning the gap. The CDR3 bases are TGTGCCTATGGGGATCCTGGGGCCAACGTCCTGACTTTC. Its translation is CAYGDPGANVLTF.

This clonotype was counted only a few times. The CDR3 coding sequence is TGTGCCTGGAACCTAGCGGGAAAGGGGGAGCAGTACTTC. Translation: CAWNLAGKGEQYF. The chain joins TRBV30 to TRBJ2-7; 9 nucleotides line up with TRBD2. Germline loops: CDR1 GTSNPN, CDR2 SVGIG (reference sequence). V lost 4 bases to trimming and J lost 7 bases; unmatched junction nucleotides: 8. The CDR3 sequence is 13 residues long.

This clonotype has at least ten counts. V and J are TRBV12-3 or TRBV12-4 and TRBJ2-5; TRBD1 matches at 8 bases. Germline trimming cut 7 bases from V and 4 bases from J; bases unmatched to any gene: 14. The CDR3 length is 16 residues. CDR3 region: CASINKARGLLETQYF. The CDR3 DNA sequence: TGTGCCAGCATCAACAAGGCCAGGGGGCTTTTAGAGACCCAGTACTTC.

On this clonotype: A read error is likely here: a far larger clone is one base away. The rearrangement joins TRBV7-3 to TRBJ2-7; possibly TRBD1 or TRBD2 for D (6 bases each). Germline CDR1 reads SGHTA; CDR2 reads FQGTGA. Between the trimmed V and J ends, which lost 5 bases and 9 bases, there was a span of 14 bases. This CDR3 spans 12 amino acids. The CDR3 bases are TGTGCCAGCAGCCTCTCCGGGGGCGTGCAGTACTTC. Residues: CASSLSGGVQYF. The entire variable domain, with the rest obtained from reference TRBV7-3 and TRBJ2-7, is as follows: GAGVSQTPSNKVTEKGKYVELRCDPISGHTALYWYRQSLGQGPEFLIYFQGTGAADDSGLPNDRFFAVRPEGSVSTLKIQRTERGDSAVYLCASSLSGGVQYFGPGTRLTVT.

V usage is TRBV3-1 and J usage is TRBJ2-1, with 9 bases matching TRBD1. The germline gives CDR1 LGHDT, CDR2 YNNKEL (reference sequence). This CDR3 has 17 amino acids. After removal of 2 bases from V and 2 bases from J, the junction contained 7 bases not matched to a gene. Here the CDR3 reads CASSQRTGALTYNEQFF. CDR3 nucleotide sequence: TGTGCCAGCAGCCAAAGGACAGGGGCCCTTACCTACAATGAGCAGTTCTTC.

This clonotype has only a few counts. The chain is built from TRBV12-3 or TRBV12-4 and TRBJ1-1, with no clear D. The CDR3 length is 15 residues. Trimming shortened V by 5 bases and J by 2 bases, and 15 bases separated the two germline ends. The CDR3: CASSPRRGENTEAFF. CDR3 bases: TGTGCCAGCAGTCCCAGACGGGGAGAAAACACTGAAGCTTTCTTT.

This clonotype was counted at least ten times. The rearrangement uses TRBV7-2 and TRBJ1-6; TRBD1 matches 10 bases. CDR1 and CDR2 (germline): SGHTA, FQGNSA. The CDR3 runs to 14 residues. The junction had 5 bases not matched to a gene; V was cut back by 5 bases and J by 10 bases. The CDR3 DNA follows: TGTGCCAGCAGCATTGGACAGGGGGACTCACCCCTCCACTTT. It yields the protein CASSIGQGDSPLHF.

This clonotype appeared many times. V is TRBV7-3 and J is TRBJ2-3, with D uncertain. This CDR3 is 13 amino acids long. CDR1 is SGHTA, CDR2 FQGTGA, per germline. The V gene lost 1 base and the J gene lost 6 bases, with 8 bases spanning the gap. CDR3 loop: CASSLIGSDTQYF. CDR3 sequence (DNA): TGTGCCAGCAGCTTAATCGGTAGTGATACGCAGTATTTT. Supplemented by reference TRBV7-3 and TRBJ2-3, the full variable domain reads GAGVSQTPSNKVTEKGKYVELRCDPISGHTALYWYRQSLGQGPEFLIYFQGTGAADDSGLPNDRFFAVRPEGSVSTLKIQRTERGDSAVYLCASSLIGSDTQYFGPGTRLTVL.

At least ten counts were recorded for this clonotype. V is TRBV27 and J is TRBJ1-5; TRBD1 matches at 10 bases. The germline V gene has CDR1 MNHEY and CDR2 SMNVEV (reference sequence). The CDR3 loop spans 15 amino acids. V dropped 3 bases and J dropped 3; count of bases not matched to a gene: 2. CDR3 residues: CASSLGQGYNQPQHF. CDR3 in DNA: TGTGCCAGCAGTTTGGGACAGGGGTACAATCAGCCCCAGCATTTT.

This clonotype came up many times. This chain uses TRBV7-9 with TRBJ2-7, with TRBD1 matching over 7 bases. V lost 4 bases to trimming and J lost 0 bases; unmatched junction nucleotides: 3. The CDR3 sequence is 14 residues long. Looked up from germline, CDR1 is SEHNR and CDR2 is FQNEAQ (reference sequence). CDR3 residues: CASSSDRDSYEQYF. CDR3 bases: TGTGCCAGCAGCTCCGACAGGGACTCCTACGAGCAGTACTTC.

This clonotype was picked up a small number of times. The rearrangement links TRBV19 to TRBJ1-1; a possible D gene is TRBD1 (6 bases). The CDR3 consists of 19 residues. Germline V gene lookup returns CDR1 LNHDA and CDR2 SQIVND (reference sequence). Trimming left V 6 bases short and J 2 bases short, with 28 bases between. The CDR3 loop reads CASRSGAAPHPFLNTEAFF. DNA for the CDR3: TGTGCCAGTAGATCAGGGGCCGCACCGCACCCCTTCCTTAACACTGAAGCTTTCTTT.

The V gene is TRBV2, the J gene TRBJ1-6, with 11 bases identical to TRBD1. The length of the CDR3 is 20 residues. Germline trimming cut 3 bases from V and 8 bases from J; bases unmatched to any gene: 18. Germline V gene sequence: CDR1 SNHLY, CDR2 FYNNEI. CDR3 amino acids: CASSDLSGQGASAWDSPLHF. As DNA, the CDR3 is TGTGCCAGCAGTGACTTGTCCGGACAGGGGGCGTCAGCTTGGGATTCACCCCTCCACTTT.

This clonotype was counted many times. V gene TRBV7-9 combines with J gene TRBJ1-2, with 7 bases identical to TRBD1. Unmatched junction bases numbered 9, after V lost 2 bases and J lost 6 bases. This CDR3 comprises 15 residues. Germline CDR1 reads SEHNR; CDR2 reads FQNEAQ (reference sequence). CDR3 region: CASSLTRTGFDGYTF. CDR3 coding DNA: TGTGCCAGCAGCTTAACTCGGACAGGTTTCGATGGCTACACCTTC.

With regard to this clonotype: A much bigger clone sits one base away, suggesting this may be a read error. V gene TRBV12-3 or TRBV12-4 combines with J gene TRBJ2-1; D ambiguous. The CDR3 runs 13 residues. With 7 bases removed from V and 8 bases from J, the gap between germline ends came to 15 bases. CDR3 amino acids: CASNLVMGDEQFF. CDR3 bases: TGTGCCAGCAACCTCGTTATGGGCGATGAGCAGTTCTTC.